The present TCR beta chain was sequenced within a study of molecular identifiers for immune sequencing clone quantification. The overall study: Five portions were made in replicates from RNA of 20,000 or 100,000 naive CD8 cells, and four underwent sequencing.

TCRdb processed the PCR reads anew with MiXCR; each CDR3 protein has one entry. This sample has under 800,000 distinct CDR3 sequences, with roughly 25% found just once. This CDR3 has 18 residues. Trimming at V came to 5 bases and at J to 2 bases, leaving 15 bases not matched to a gene. Germline CDR1 SGHVS, CDR2 FNYEAQ. For naive CD8 T cells, sorting used the CD8+CD4-CCR7+CD45RA+ phenotype. This chain links TRBV7-6 with TRBJ2-5; 9 bases fit TRBD2. This sequence originates from a human donor in good health. Some libraries in this study had Jurkat cell RNA spiked in. The specimen was naive CD8+ T cells from blood, with Jurkat cell RNA spiked in. Documented subset: FACS-sorted CD8+CD4-CCR7+CD45RA+ naive T cells. CDR3 DNA: TGTGCCAGCAGCATAACAGTGGTGGTAGCGGGAGCACAAGAGACCCAGTACTTC. Protein sequence: CASSITVVVAGAQETQYF.